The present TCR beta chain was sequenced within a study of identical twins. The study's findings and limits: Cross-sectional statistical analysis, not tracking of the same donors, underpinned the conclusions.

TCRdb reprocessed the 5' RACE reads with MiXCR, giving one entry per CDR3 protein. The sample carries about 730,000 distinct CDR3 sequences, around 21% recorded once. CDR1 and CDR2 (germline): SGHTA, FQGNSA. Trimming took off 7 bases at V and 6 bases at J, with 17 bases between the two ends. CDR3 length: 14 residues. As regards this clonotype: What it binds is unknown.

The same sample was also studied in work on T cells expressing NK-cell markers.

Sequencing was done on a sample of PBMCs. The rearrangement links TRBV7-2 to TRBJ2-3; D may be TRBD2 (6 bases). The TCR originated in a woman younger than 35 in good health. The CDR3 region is CASTKGLARDTQYF. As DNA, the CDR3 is TGTGCCAGCACGAAGGGGCTAGCGAGGGATACGCAGTATTTT. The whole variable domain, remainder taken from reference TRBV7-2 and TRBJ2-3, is GAGVSQSPSNKVTEKGKDVELRCDPISGHTALYWYRQSLGQGLEFLIYFQGNSAPDKSGLPSDRFSAERTGGSVSTLTIQRTQQEDSAVYLCASTKGLARDTQYFGPGTRLTVL.